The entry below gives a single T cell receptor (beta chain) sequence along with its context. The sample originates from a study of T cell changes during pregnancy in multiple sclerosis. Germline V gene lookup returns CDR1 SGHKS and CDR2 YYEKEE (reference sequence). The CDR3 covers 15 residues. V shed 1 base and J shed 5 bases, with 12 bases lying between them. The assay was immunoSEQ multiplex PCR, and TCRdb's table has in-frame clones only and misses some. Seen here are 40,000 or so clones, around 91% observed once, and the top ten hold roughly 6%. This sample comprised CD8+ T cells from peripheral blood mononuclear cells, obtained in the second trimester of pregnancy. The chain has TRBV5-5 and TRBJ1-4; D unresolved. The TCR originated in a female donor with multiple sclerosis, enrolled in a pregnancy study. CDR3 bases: TGTGCCAGCAGCTTGTATGGCAGGCCGAATGAAAAACTGTTTTTT. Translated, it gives CASSLYGRPNEKLFF.